This TCR beta chain stems from a study of T cells in Graves' hyperthyroidism and ophthalmopathy. Overall study: The authors collected peripheral blood at initial diagnosis, before any treatment. Study-wide results and caveats: A model of 13 V-J pairs discriminated ophthalmopathy from stable hyperthyroidism.

Each diagnosis drew on symptoms, thyroxine, TRAb, thyroid ultrasound and orbital computed tomography findings. This clonotype has at least ten counts. Its antigen remains unidentified. The CDR3 length is 17 residues. Amplification of TCR beta CDR3 regions was performed using RNA transcripts as template. Researchers ran a first-round RT-PCR on the TCR CDR3 using the HTBI primer set. MiXCR, run by TCRdb on the multiplex PCR reads, gives a single entry per CDR3 protein. The data hold approximately 220,000 distinct CDR3 sequences, with around 16% observed a single time. The receptor comes from a middle-aged man with Graves' hyperthyroidism. The chain links TRBV3-2 to TRBJ2-5; the D call in the table, TRBD2, was not verified against the DNA. TRBV3-2 is flagged as a pseudogene. Source material: blood. Written as DNA, the CDR3 is TGTGCCAGCAGCCAAGACCCGGGACTAGCGGGGGTAGAGACCCAGTACTTC. Translating it yields CASSQDPGLAGVETQYF.